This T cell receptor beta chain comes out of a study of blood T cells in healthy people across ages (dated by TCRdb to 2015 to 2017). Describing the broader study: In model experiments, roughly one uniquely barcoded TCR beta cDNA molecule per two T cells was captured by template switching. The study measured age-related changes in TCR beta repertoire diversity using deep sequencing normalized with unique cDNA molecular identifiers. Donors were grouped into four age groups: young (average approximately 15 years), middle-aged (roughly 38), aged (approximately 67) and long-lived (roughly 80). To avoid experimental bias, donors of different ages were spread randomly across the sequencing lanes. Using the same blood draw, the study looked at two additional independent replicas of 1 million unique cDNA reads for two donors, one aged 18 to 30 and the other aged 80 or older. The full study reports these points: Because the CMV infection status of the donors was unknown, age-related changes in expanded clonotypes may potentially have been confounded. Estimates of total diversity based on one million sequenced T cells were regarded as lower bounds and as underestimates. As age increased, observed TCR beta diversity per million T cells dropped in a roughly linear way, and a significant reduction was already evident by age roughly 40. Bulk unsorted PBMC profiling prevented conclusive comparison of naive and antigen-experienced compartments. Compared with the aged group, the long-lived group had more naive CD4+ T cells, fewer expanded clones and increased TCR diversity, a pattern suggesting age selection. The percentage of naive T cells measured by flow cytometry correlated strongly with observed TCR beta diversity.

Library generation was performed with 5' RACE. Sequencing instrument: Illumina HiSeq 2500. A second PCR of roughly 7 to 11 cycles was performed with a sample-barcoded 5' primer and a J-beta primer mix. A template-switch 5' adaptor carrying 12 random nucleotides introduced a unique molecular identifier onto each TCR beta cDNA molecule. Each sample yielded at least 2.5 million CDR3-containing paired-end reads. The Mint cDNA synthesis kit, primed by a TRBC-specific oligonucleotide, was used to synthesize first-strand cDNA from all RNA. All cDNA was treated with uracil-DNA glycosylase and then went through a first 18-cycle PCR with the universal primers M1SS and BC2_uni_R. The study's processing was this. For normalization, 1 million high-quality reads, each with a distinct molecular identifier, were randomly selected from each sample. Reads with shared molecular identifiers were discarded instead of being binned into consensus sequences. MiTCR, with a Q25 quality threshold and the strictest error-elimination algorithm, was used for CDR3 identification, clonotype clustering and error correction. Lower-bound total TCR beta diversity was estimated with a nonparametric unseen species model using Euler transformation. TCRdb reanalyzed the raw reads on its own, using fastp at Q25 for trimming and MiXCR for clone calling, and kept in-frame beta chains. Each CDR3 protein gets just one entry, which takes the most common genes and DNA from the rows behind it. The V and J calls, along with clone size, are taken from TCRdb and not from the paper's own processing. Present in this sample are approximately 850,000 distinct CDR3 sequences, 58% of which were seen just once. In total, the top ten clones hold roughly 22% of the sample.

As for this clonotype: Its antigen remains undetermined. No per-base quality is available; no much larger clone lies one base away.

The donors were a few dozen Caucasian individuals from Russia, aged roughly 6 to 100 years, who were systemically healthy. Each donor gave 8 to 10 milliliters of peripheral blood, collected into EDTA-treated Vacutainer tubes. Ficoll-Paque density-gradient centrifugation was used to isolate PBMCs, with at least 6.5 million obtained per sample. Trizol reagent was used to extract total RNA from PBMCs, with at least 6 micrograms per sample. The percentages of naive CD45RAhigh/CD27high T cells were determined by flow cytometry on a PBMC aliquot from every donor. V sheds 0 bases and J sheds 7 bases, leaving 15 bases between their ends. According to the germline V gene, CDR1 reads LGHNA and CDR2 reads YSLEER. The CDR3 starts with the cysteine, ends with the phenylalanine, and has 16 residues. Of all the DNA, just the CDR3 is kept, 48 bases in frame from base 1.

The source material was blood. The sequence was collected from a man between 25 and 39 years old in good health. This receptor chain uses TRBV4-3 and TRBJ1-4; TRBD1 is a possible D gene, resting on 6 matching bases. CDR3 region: CASSQDPEGGSEKLFF. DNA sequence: TGCGCCAGCAGCCAAGACCCCGAGGGGGGGAGTGAAAAACTGTTTTTT.